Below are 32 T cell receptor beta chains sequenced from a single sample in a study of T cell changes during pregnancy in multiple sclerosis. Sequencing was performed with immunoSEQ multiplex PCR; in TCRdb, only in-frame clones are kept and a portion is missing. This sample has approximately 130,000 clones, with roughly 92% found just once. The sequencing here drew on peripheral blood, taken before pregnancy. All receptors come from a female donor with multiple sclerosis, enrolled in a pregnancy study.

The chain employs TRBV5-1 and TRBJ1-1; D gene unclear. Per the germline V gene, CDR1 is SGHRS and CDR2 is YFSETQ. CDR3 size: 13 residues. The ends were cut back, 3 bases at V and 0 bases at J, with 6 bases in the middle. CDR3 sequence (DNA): TGCGCCAGCAGCTCGGGGATGAACACTGAAGCTTTCTTT. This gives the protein CASSSGMNTEAFF.

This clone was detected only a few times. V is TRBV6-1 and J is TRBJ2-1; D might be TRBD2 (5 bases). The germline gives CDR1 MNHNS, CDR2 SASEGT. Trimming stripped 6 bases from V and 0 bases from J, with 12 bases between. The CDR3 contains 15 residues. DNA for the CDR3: TGTGCCAGCAGGAGAGGGCTCTCCTCCTACAATGAGCAGTTCTTC. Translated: CASRRGLSSYNEQFF.

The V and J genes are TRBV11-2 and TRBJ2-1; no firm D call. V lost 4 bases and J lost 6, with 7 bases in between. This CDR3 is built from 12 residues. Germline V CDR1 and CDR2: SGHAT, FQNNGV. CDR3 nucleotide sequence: TGTGCCAGCAGCTCTAACTTCAATGAGCAGTTCTTC. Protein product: CASSSNFNEQFF.

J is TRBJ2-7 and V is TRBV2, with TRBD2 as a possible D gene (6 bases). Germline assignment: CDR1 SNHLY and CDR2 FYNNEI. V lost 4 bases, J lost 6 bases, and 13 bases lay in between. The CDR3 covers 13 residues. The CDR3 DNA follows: TGTGCCAGCAGTGTTGGTGGGGGAGGCGAGCAGTACTTC. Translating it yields CASSVGGGGEQYF.

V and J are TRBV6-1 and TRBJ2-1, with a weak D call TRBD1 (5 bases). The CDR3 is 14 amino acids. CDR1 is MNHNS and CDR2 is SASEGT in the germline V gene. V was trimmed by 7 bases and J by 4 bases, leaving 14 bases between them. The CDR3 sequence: CASTPGSVYNEQFF. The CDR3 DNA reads TGTGCCAGCACCCCAGGGTCGGTTTACAATGAGCAGTTCTTC.

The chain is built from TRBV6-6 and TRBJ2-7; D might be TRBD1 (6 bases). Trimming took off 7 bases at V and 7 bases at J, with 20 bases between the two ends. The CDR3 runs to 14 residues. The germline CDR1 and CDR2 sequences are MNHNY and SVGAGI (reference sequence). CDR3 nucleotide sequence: TGTGCCAGCATCGACGGTCCAGGGGATCAAGAGCAGTACTTC. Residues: CASIDGPGDQEQYF.

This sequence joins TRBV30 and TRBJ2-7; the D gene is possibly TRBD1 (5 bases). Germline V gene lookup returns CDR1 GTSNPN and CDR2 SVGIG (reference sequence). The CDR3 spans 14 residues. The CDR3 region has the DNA TGTGCCTGGAGCGATCCCGGACAAGTTTCCCGTCTATTGGTC. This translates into CAWSDPGQVSRLLV.

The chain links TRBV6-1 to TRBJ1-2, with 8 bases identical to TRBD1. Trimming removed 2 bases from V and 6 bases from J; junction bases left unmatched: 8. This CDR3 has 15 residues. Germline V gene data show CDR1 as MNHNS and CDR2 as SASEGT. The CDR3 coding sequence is TGTGCCAGCAGTGAACCCTGGACAGGGAGGGATGGCTACACCTTC. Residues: CASSEPWTGRDGYTF.

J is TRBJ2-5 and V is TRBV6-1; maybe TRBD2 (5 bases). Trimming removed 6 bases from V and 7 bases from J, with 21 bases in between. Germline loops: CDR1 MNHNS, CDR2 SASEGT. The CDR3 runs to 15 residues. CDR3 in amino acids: CASRPYSTAEGTQYF. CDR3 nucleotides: TGTGCCAGCAGGCCCTATAGTACCGCCGAGGGGACCCAGTACTTC.

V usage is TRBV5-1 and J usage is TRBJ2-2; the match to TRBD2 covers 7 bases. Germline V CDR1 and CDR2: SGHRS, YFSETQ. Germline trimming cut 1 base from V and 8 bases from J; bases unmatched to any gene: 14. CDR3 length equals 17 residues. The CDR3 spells CASSLLGVSGGAGELFF. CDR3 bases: TGCGCCAGCAGCTTGTTGGGGGTCTCGGGAGGAGCAGGGGAGCTGTTTTTT.

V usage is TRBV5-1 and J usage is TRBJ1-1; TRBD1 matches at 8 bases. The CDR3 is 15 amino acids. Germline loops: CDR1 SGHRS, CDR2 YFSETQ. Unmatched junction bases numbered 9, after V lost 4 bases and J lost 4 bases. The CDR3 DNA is TGCGCCAGCAGCCCTACTCAGGGGGCAAGCACTGAAGCTTTCTTT. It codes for CASSPTQGASTEAFF.

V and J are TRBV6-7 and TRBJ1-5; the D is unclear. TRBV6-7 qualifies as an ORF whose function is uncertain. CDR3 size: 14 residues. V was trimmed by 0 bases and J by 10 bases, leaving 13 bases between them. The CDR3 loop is CASSYSKHKQPQHF. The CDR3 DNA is TGTGCCAGCAGTTACTCGAAGCATAAGCAACCCCAGCATTTT.

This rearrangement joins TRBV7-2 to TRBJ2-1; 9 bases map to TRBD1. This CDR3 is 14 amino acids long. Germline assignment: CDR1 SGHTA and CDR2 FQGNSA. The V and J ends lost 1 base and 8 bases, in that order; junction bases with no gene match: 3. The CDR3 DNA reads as TGTGCCAGCAGCTTAGACAGGGGGCACTATGAGCAGTTCTTC. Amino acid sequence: CASSLDRGHYEQFF. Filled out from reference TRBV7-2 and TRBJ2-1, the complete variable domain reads GAGVSQSPSNKVTEKGKDVELRCDPISGHTALYWYRQSLGQGLEFLIYFQGNSAPDKSGLPSDRFSAERTGGSVSTLTIQRTQQEDSAVYLCASSLDRGHYEQFFGPGTRLTVL.

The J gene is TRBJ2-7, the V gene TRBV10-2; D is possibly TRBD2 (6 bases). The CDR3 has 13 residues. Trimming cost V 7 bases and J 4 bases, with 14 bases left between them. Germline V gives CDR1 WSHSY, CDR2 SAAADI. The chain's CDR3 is CASIGTGFYEQYF. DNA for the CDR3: TGCGCCAGCATCGGGACTGGGTTTTACGAGCAGTACTTC.

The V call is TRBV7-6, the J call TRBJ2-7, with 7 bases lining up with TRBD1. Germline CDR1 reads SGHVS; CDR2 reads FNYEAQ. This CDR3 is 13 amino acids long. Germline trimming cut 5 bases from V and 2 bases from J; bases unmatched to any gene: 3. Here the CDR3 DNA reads TGTGCCAGCAGCCAGGGGGAGACCTACGAGCAGTACTTC. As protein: CASSQGETYEQYF. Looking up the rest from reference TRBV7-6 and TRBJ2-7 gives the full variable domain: GAGVSQSPRYKVTKRGQDVALRCDPISGHVSLYWYRQALGQGPEFLTYFNYEAQQDKSGLPNDRFSAERPEGSISTLTIQRTEQRDSAMYRCASSQGETYEQYFGPGTRLTVT.

CDR3 residues: CASSYAVQGAYGYTF. The CDR3 bases are TGTGCCAGCAGTTATGCTGTACAGGGAGCCTATGGCTACACCTTC. The J gene is TRBJ1-2, the V gene TRBV28; possible D gene TRBD1, 6 bases. Trimming cost V 4 bases and J 4 bases, with 16 bases left between them. The CDR3 consists of 15 residues. Germline V gene data show CDR1 as MDHEN and CDR2 as SYDVKM.

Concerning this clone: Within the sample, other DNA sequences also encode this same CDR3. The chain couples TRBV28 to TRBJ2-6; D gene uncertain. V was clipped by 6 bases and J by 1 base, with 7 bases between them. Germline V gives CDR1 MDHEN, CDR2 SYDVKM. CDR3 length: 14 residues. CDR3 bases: TGTGCCAGCAGATTGAGTTCTGGGGCCAACGTCCTGACTTTC. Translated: CASRLSSGANVLTF.

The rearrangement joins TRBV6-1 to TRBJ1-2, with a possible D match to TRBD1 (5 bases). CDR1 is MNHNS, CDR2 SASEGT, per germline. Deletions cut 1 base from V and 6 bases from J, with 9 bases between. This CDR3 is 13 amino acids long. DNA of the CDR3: TGTGCCAGCAGTGAAGGGGGGGTTCATGGCTACACCTTC. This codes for CASSEGGVHGYTF.

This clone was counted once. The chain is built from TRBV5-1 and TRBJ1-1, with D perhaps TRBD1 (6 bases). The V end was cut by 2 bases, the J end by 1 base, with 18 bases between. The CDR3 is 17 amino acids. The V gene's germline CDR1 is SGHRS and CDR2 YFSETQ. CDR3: CASSFGFSWTANTEAFF. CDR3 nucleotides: TGCGCCAGCAGCTTCGGGTTCTCCTGGACAGCGAACACTGAAGCTTTCTTT.

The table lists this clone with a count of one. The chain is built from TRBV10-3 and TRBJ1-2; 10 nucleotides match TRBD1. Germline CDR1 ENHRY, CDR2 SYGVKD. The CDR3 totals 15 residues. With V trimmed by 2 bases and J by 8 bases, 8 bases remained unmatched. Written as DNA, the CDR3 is TGTGCCATCAGTGAGCCCGGGACAGGGGATGGGGGCTACACCTTC. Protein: CAISEPGTGDGGYTF.

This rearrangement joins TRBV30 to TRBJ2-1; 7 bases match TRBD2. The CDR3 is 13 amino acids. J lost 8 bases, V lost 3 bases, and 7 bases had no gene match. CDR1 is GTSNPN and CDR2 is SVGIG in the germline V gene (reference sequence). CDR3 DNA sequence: TGTGCCTGGAGGGGAGGGGCCGTAGATGAGCAGTTCTTC. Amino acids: CAWRGGAVDEQFF.

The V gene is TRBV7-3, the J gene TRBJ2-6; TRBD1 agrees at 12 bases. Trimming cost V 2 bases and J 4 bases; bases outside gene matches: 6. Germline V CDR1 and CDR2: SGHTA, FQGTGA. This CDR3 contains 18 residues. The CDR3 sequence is CASSLGRDRGHGANVLTF. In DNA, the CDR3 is TGTGCCAGCAGCTTAGGCCGGGACAGGGGGCACGGGGCCAACGTCCTGACTTTC.

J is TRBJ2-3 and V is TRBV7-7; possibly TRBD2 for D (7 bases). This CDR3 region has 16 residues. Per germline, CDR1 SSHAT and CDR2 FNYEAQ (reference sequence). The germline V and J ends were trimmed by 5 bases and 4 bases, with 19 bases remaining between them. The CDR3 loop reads CASSPGGWGGSDTQYF. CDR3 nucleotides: TGTGCCAGCAGCCCTGGAGGGTGGGGGGGCTCAGATACGCAGTATTTT.

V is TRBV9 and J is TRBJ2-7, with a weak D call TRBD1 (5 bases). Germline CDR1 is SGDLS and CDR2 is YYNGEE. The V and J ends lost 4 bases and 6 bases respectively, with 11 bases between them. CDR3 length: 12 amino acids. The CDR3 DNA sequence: TGTGCCAGCAGCCCAGTTAGGGGCGAGCAGTACTTC. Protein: CASSPVRGEQYF.

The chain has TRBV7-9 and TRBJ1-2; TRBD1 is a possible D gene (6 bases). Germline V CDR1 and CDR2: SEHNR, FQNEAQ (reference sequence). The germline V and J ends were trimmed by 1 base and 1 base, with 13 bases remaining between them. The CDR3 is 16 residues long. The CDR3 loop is CASSLGVPGDNYGYTF. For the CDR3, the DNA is TGTGCCAGCAGCTTAGGTGTCCCAGGGGATAACTATGGCTACACCTTC.

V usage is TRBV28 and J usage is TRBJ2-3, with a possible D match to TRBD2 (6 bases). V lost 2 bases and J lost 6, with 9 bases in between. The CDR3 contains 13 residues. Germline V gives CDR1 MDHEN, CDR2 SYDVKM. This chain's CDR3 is CASSLGGLDTQYF. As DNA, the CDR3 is TGTGCCAGCAGTTTAGGGGGACTGGATACGCAGTATTTT.

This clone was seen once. The CDR3 protein is CASSLSSTGEWDTEAFF. In DNA, the CDR3 is TGTGCCAGCAGCTTGTCTTCCACCGGGGAGTGGGACACTGAAGCTTTCTTT. This chain uses TRBV5-6 with TRBJ1-1; D ambiguous. V shed 1 base and J shed 3 bases, with 19 bases lying between them. The CDR3 consists of 17 residues. In germline, CDR1 is SGHDT, CDR2 YYEEEE.

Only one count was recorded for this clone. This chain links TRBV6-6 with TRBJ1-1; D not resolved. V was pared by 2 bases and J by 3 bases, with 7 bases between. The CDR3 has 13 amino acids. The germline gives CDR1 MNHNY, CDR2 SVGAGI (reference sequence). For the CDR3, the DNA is TGTGCCAGCAGTTACGGAGTAGACACTGAAGCTTTCTTT. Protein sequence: CASSYGVDTEAFF.

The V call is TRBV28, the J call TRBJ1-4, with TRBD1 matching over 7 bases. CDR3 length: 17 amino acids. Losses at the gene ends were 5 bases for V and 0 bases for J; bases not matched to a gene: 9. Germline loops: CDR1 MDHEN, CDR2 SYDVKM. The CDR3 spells CASSPPPQGTTNEKLFF. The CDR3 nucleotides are TGTGCCAGCAGTCCCCCACCACAGGGGACAACTAATGAAAAACTGTTTTTT.

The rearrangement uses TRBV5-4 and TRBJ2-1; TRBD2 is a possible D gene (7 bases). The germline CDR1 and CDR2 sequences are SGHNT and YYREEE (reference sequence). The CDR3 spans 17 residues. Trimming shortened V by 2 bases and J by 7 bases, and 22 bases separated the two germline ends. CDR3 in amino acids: CASSLDRRGARGNEQFF. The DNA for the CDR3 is TGTGCCAGCAGCTTAGACCGACGGGGGGCGCGAGGGAATGAGCAGTTCTTC.

CDR3 sequence reads: CASSPGLGANTEAFF. The CDR3 DNA follows: TGTGCCAGCAGCCCAGGCCTAGGGGCGAACACTGAAGCTTTCTTT. The rearrangement links TRBV7-9 to TRBJ1-1, with D perhaps TRBD1 (5 bases). CDR3 length: 15 residues. Per the germline V gene, CDR1 is SEHNR and CDR2 is FQNEAQ (reference sequence). Trimming stripped 5 bases from V and 1 base from J, with 14 bases between.

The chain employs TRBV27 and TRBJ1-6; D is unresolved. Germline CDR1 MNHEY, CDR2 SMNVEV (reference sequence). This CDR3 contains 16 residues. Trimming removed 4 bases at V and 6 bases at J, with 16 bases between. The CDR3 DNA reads TGTGCCAGCAGTTCCCCTCCAGGTGGCGTTAATTCACCCCTCCACTTT. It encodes CASSSPPGGVNSPLHF.